The rows below give T cell receptor beta chains drawn from one sample of a study of cytomegalovirus exposure and HLA in healthy donors. Using immunoSEQ multiplex PCR, the repertoire was profiled, and TCRdb retains in-frame clones only, with some absent. The sample records some 170,000 clones, 82% being singletons. Sequencing was performed on PBMCs. The receptor source for this set is a man aged 45 to 65 in good health and CMV-seropositive. Each CDR3 is given with its conserved first and last residue. Each record gives: clone size, J gene, V gene, D gene, CDR3 protein, CDR3 DNA. The D gene is left open where the match is weak. Some rows mark clone size as missing; the rest say once, few, many or name a class of expanded clone.

- TRBJ2-1 TRBV5-4 - CASSSQTDLSYNEQFF TGTGCCAGCAGCTCGCAGACAGACCTCTCCTACAATGAGCAGTTCTTC
few TRBJ1-1 TRBV7-9 - CASSLAVGGTEAFF TGTGCCAGCAGCTTAGCGGTAGGAGGCACTGAAGCTTTCTTT
- TRBJ2-2 TRBV5-4 - CASSLERTGELFF TGTGCCAGCAGCTTGGAGAGAACCGGGGAGCTGTTTTTT
few TRBJ2-6 TRBV10-3 TRBD1 CAISPVGDSRNSGANVLTF TGTGCCATCAGTCCAGTGGGGGACAGTCGCAACTCTGGGGCCAACGTCCTGACTTTC
- TRBJ1-1 TRBV5-1 - CASSLAPGLNTEAFF TGCGCCAGCAGCTTGGCCCCAGGTCTGAACACTGAAGCTTTCTTT
- TRBJ2-2 TRBV7-9 - CASSFPQTNTGELFF TGTGCCAGCAGCTTTCCGCAGACGAACACCGGGGAGCTGTTTTTT
few TRBJ1-5 TRBV5-1 - CASSLEGQFNQPQHF TGCGCCAGCAGCTTGGAGGGGCAGTTCAATCAGCCCCAGCATTTT
- TRBJ1-6 TRBV19 TRBD1 CASSWDRGRESPLHF TGTGCCAGTAGTTGGGACAGGGGGCGCGAATCACCCCTCCACTTT
- TRBJ2-3 TRBV19 TRBD1 CASSGQGRTDTQYF TGTGCCAGTAGTGGACAGGGCCGCACAGATACGCAGTATTTT
- TRBJ2-5 TRBV5-4 TRBD2 CASSSTSGGAGETQYF TGTGCCAGCAGCTCGACTAGCGGGGGGGCAGGGGAGACCCAGTACTTC
- TRBJ1-2 TRBV6-5 - CASTRTIPNYGYTF TGTGCCAGCACCCGGACAATCCCTAACTATGGCTACACCTTC
- TRBJ2-7 TRBV10-3 TRBD1 CAIRVMTGSNYEQYF TGTGCCATCAGGGTCATGACAGGGAGCAACTACGAGCAGTACTTC
- TRBJ2-1 TRBV2 - CASSEGPPSSYNEQFF TGTGCCAGCAGTGAAGGGCCCCCAAGCTCCTACAATGAGCAGTTCTTC
- TRBJ1-5 TRBV19 - CASSIPLRDQPQHF TGTGCCAGTAGTATCCCTTTACGGGATCAGCCCCAGCATTTT
- TRBJ2-1 TRBV5-1 TRBD2 CASNPGLASYEQFF TGCGCCAGCAACCCGGGACTAGCAAGCTATGAGCAGTTCTTC
- TRBJ2-1 TRBV2 TRBD2 CASSDGLAGGAFGQFF TGTGCCAGCAGTGATGGACTAGCGGGGGGTGCCTTCGGGCAGTTCTTC
- TRBJ2-3 TRBV4-3 - CASSQEAGKSTDTQYF TGCGCCAGCAGCCAAGAAGCCGGTAAAAGCACAGATACGCAGTATTTT
- TRBJ2-5 TRBV5-1 TRBD1 CASSLNGQGAQETQYF TGCGCCAGCAGCTTGAACGGACAGGGGGCTCAAGAGACCCAGTACTTC
- TRBJ1-2 TRBV6-5 TRBD1 CASRPTGTYGYTF TGTGCCAGCCGGCCGACAGGGACCTATGGCTACACCTTC
- TRBJ2-1 TRBV9 TRBD2 CASSVGEGLPRSYNEQFF TGTGCCAGCAGCGTAGGGGAGGGGCTTCCGCGCTCCTACAATGAGCAGTTCTTC
- TRBJ1-2 TRBV28 - CASRDSYMAETF TGTGCCAGCAGAGACAGTTATATGGCTGAAACCTTC
- TRBJ1-1 TRBV7-2 - CASSFLAGNTEAFF TGTGCCAGCAGCTTTTTGGCAGGAAACACTGAAGCTTTCTTT
few TRBJ2-5 TRBV5-4 - CASSMGGRARETQYF TGTGCCAGCAGTATGGGGGGTCGTGCGAGGGAGACCCAGTACTTC
- TRBJ2-3 TRBV14 - CASSQAHPTGVGTDTQYF TGTGCCAGCAGCCAAGCCCATCCCACCGGGGTCGGAACAGATACGCAGTATTTT
- TRBJ2-3 TRBV7-9 TRBD2 CASSPRTSGGFSLTDTQYF TGTGCCAGCAGCCCACGGACTAGCGGGGGCTTCTCGCTCACAGATACGCAGTATTTT
few TRBJ1-2 TRBV19 TRBD1 CASSPRQGLRGYTF TGTGCCAGTAGTCCACGACAGGGTCTTCGTGGCTACACCTTC
few TRBJ2-3 TRBV19 - CASSQDGTDTQYF TGTGCCAGTAGTCAGGATGGGACAGATACGCAGTATTTT
few TRBJ2-7 TRBV6-5 TRBD2 CASSEGTTYEQYF TGTGCCAGCAGTGAAGGGACTACCTACGAGCAGTACTTC